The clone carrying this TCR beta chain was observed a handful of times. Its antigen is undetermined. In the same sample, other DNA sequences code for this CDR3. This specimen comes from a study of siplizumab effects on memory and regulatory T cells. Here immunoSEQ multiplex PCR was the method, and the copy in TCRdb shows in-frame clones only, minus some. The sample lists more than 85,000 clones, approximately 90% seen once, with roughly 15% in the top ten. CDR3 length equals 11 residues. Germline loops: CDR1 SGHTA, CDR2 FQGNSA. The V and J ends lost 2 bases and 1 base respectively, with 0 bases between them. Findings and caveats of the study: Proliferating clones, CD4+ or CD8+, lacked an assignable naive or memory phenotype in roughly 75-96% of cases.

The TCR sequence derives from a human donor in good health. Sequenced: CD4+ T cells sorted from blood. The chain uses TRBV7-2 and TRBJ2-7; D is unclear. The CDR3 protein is CASSLSYEQYF. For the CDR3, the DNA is TGTGCCAGCAGCTTATCCTACGAGCAGTACTTC.